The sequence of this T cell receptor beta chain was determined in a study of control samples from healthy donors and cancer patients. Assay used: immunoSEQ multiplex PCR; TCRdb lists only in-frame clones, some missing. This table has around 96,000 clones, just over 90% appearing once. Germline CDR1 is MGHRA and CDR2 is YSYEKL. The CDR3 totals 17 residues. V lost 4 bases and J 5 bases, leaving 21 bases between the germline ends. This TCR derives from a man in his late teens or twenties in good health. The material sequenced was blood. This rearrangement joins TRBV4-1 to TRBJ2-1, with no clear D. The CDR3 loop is CASSLRAPHLGDNEQFF. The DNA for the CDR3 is TGCGCCAGCAGCCTTAGAGCCCCCCACCTGGGCGACAATGAGCAGTTCTTC.